This TCR beta chain was identified in a study of shared clonotypes between healthy human individuals. The CDR3 contains 13 residues. V was clipped by 2 bases and J by 8 bases, with 12 bases between them. The germline V gene has CDR1 LGHNA and CDR2 YSLEER. Once extracted for a subset, genomic DNA was divided evenly among several immunoSEQ plates. The repertoire was sequenced with immunoSEQ multiplex PCR; TCRdb's copy has only in-frame clones and lacks some. The sample shows 950,000 to 1,100,000 clones, about 80% of them seen only once. The study, taken as a whole, reports: Exclusively blood specimens were collected; tissue repertoires likely differ.

In this sample, this clone turned up a few times. What it recognizes is unknown. Sequenced material: memory CD4+ T cells sorted from blood. Subset specified: CD45RA-negative fraction. This sequence originates from a man aged 18 to 29 in good health. V and J are TRBV4-3 and TRBJ1-1; D may be TRBD1 (5 bases). CDR3 DNA: TGCGCCAGCAGCCAAAGACAGAGCGGAGAAGCTTTCTTT. Residues: CASSQRQSGEAFF.